The rows below give T cell receptor beta chains drawn from one sample of a study of cytomegalovirus exposure and HLA in healthy donors. Assay: immunoSEQ multiplex PCR; the TCRdb copy retains only in-frame clones and omits some. This sample has about 76,000 clones, with 65% to 75% found just once. Sequencing was carried out using PBMCs. The receptors come from a woman aged 35 to 49 in good health and CMV-seropositive. The CDR3 runs from the conserved cysteine through the conserved F or W. Fields, in order: J gene, D gene, clone size, V gene, CDR3 DNA, CDR3 protein. A D gene is named only where the DNA matches it firmly. Size values are once, few and many counts, or a class for expanded clones, and some rows have none.

TRBJ2-6,-,-,TRBV2,TGTGCCAGCAGTGACGGGGGGCCTGGGGCCAACGTCCTGACTTTC,CASSDGGPGANVLTF
TRBJ1-5,-,medium-sized,TRBV19,TGTGCCAGTAGTACCACTCTGCTCAATCAGCCCCAGCATTTT,CASSTTLLNQPQHF
TRBJ2-7,-,-,TRBV7-2,TGTGCCAGCAGCTTAGCGAGACTGAGGTTAGAGGGCGAGCAGTACTTC,CASSLARLRLEGEQYF
TRBJ1-4,TRBD1,-,TRBV10-3,TGTGCCATCAGGCCATCGGGACAGCTTGAAAAACTGTTTTTT,CAIRPSGQLEKLFF
TRBJ1-3,TRBD1,-,TRBV7-8,TGTGCCAGCAGCTTAGGACAGGGGGCTGGAAACACCATATATTTT,CASSLGQGAGNTIYF
TRBJ1-1,-,-,TRBV5-5,TGTGCCAGCAGCTTATTGGCGGGGCGGACTGAAGCTTTCTTT,CASSLLAGRTEAFF
TRBJ1-1,-,-,TRBV18,TGTGCCACCGCACTCGAGCCTGGGGGGGTTAGGGCTGAAGCTTTCTTT,CATALEPGGVRAEAFF
TRBJ2-7,TRBD1,-,TRBV7-6,TGTGCCAGCAGCTTATGGCAGGGGGACAACTACGAGCAGTACTTC,CASSLWQGDNYEQYF
TRBJ1-2,-,-,TRBV28,TGTGCCAGCAGTTTAACAGGGAAAGCTAACTATGGCTACACCTTC,CASSLTGKANYGYTF
TRBJ1-1,TRBD1,-,TRBV10-3,TGTGCCATCAGTGAGCACAGGGGGGTCATCATGAACACTGAAGCTTTCTTT,CAISEHRGVIMNTEAFF
TRBJ2-7,-,few,TRBV30,TGTGCCTGGAGCAAACGGAATACGGACTCCGACGAGCAGTACTTC,CAWSKRNTDSDEQYF
TRBJ1-2,TRBD1,-,TRBV5-4,TGTGCCAGCAGCTTGGGGACAGGGGGTCTATATGGCTACACCTTC,CASSLGTGGLYGYTF
TRBJ2-1,TRBD2,-,TRBV6-7,TGTGCCAGCGGTCCTAGCGGGAGATCTGTCAATGAGCAGTTCTTC,CASGPSGRSVNEQFF
TRBJ1-2,TRBD1,-,TRBV27,TGTGCCAGCAGTCTCAAGGGACAGGACAATTATGGCTACACCTTC,CASSLKGQDNYGYTF
TRBJ1-1,TRBD1,-,TRBV25-1,TGTGCCAGCAGTCCCATAAGGGGACAGGGGACCACTGAAGCTTTCTTT,CASSPIRGQGTTEAFF
TRBJ2-3,-,-,TRBV7-2,TGTGCCAGCAGCTTAAGTCCCTCTGGCCCCACAGACCCAGATACGCAGTATTTT,CASSLSPSGPTDPDTQYF
TRBJ1-5,-,few,TRBV18,TGTGCCAGCTCGACCAACGGGAGGCAGCCCCAGCATTTT,CASSTNGRQPQHF
TRBJ2-4,-,-,TRBV12-2,TGTGCAAGGACGGGGGATACTGGGACTAGCGGGAAGAGAAGGGCCAAAAACATTCAGTACTTC,CARTGDTGTSGKRRAKNIQYF
TRBJ1-1,-,-,TRBV5-6,TGTGCCAGCAGCCTGGGCGGGGGGGGCACTGAAGCTTTCTTT,CASSLGGGGTEAFF
TRBJ1-1,-,-,TRBV4-3,TGCGCCAGCAGCCATACTAATGACAGGAACACTGAAGCTTTCTTT,CASSHTNDRNTEAFF
TRBJ2-5,-,-,TRBV14,TGTGCCAGCAGCCAAGATTGGAGGGTCCAAGAGACCCAGTACTTC,CASSQDWRVQETQYF
TRBJ2-3,TRBD2,-,TRBV9,TGTGCCAGCAGTAGCGGGGCACGCACAGATACGCAGTATTTT,CASSSGARTDTQYF
TRBJ1-2,-,-,TRBV29-1,TGCAGCGTCACTCCCGCAAGCATGGGGGGTGGCTACACCTTC,CSVTPASMGGGYTF
TRBJ2-1,TRBD2,-,TRBV7-8,TGTGCCAGCAGCTTTCAGCGGGGGCCCCGCGAGGGTGAGCAGTTCTTC,CASSFQRGPREGEQFF
TRBJ1-1,TRBD1,-,TRBV5-6,TGTGTCAGTAGCTTGTTCGGGACAGGGGGTCACACTGAAGCTTTATTT,CVSSLFGTGGHTEALF
TRBJ1-1,-,once,TRBV5-4,TGTGCCAGCAGCCCCACTTCAGTTACAGGGAACACTGAAGCTTTCTTT,CASSPTSVTGNTEAFF
TRBJ2-2,TRBD2,-,TRBV7-9,TGTGCCAGCAGCTTTCCGGCTATAGTACTAGCGGGAGGACCCGGGGAGCTGTTTTTT,CASSFPAIVLAGGPGELFF
TRBJ2-2,TRBD2,once,TRBV5-4,TGTGCCAGCAGCTCCCTAGCGGGAGGGCTTACGCCCGGGGAGCTGTTTTTT,CASSSLAGGLTPGELFF
TRBJ2-7,TRBD1,-,TRBV5-1,TGCGCCAGCAGCTTAGGACAGGGGTCCTACGAGCAGTACTTC,CASSLGQGSYEQYF
TRBJ2-6,-,-,TRBV9,TGTGCCAGCAGCTCGTCTGGGGCCAACGTCCTGACTTTC,CASSSSGANVLTF
TRBJ1-1,TRBD1,-,TRBV6-5,TGTGCCAGCAGTTACTCAACCGGGACAGAGAACACTGAAGCTTTCTTT,CASSYSTGTENTEAFF